Sequencing of this TCR beta chain was carried out in a study of blood T cell repertoires in COVID-19 (dated by TCRdb to 2018 to 2021). Notes on the research overall: Samples covering the acute and convalescent phases of COVID-19 were provided by collaborators in the United States, Italy and Spain. The material from the prospective study consisted of cDNA or gDNA derived from T cells, B-cell-depleted T cells, or PBMCs. Subjects who had been exposed to COVID-19, were actively infected with it, or had recovered from it provided the deeply sampled blood TCRbeta repertoires that made up the dataset. A freely available public database, intended as a resource for researchers studying the immune response to SARS-CoV-2, is where the repertoires were released. Samples came from the ongoing ImmuneRACE study (first 160 participants) plus 1,254 subjects from 6 global collaborators. Nearly every sample came with metadata listing a de-identified subject ID, COVID-19 status, age in years and sex. Where available, HLA class I and class II types were taken from metadata supplied by the sample provider and were not determined by assay-based typing. Findings and caveats that apply to the study as a whole: The amount of clinical and demographic metadata varied by source and participant and was provided uncurated.

Whole blood was collected in K2EDTA tubes by collaborating institutions according to the institutions' own protocols. For TCRbeta analysis, collaborators shipped samples as frozen whole blood, isolated PBMCs, or DNA extracted from either of those sample types. The immunoSEQ Assay, a bias-controlled multiplex PCR, was used to amplify TCRbeta CDR3 regions from genomic DNA. On the study's bioinformatics: The number of nucleated cells in each sample was estimated from the amplification of reference gene primers within the assay. To quantify the absolute abundance of each unique TCRbeta CDR3 rearrangement, sequence reads were collapsed and filtered. For each sample, productive Simpson clonality was calculated by taking the square root of Simpson's diversity index across productive rearrangements. Entries here come from immuneACCESS through TCRdb and include only in-frame sequences with V and J called. Some clones fail to appear in such tables; in the studies checked, an unresolved V gene covers under half of the shortfall, and the cause of the remainder is unknown. V, J and clone size reflect that table, while D and trimming were determined from the DNA. For this sample the table gives fewer than 70,000 clones, of which 84% were detected only once. The ten largest account for roughly 9.2% of the sample.

Measured from the cysteine to the phenylalanine, the CDR3 is 13 residues long. The entry retains the CDR3 DNA only, 39 bases that are in frame from base 1. V ends up 6 bases short and J 5 bases short, with an unmatched junction base count of 4. Reading the germline V gene gives CDR1 MNHEY and CDR2 SVGAGI. As for this clone: Its binding antigen is unknown. No quality values exist for individual bases; no much larger clone is one base distant.

The rearranged segments are TRBV6-5 and TRBJ1-1; TRBD1 aligns with 9 central bases. This receptor was taken from a man in his fifties with active COVID-19. Sequencing was performed on peripheral blood. The nucleotide sequence is given as TGTGCCAGCAGCTGGGACAGGGTGACTGAAGCTTTCTTT. This encodes CASSWDRVTEAFF.